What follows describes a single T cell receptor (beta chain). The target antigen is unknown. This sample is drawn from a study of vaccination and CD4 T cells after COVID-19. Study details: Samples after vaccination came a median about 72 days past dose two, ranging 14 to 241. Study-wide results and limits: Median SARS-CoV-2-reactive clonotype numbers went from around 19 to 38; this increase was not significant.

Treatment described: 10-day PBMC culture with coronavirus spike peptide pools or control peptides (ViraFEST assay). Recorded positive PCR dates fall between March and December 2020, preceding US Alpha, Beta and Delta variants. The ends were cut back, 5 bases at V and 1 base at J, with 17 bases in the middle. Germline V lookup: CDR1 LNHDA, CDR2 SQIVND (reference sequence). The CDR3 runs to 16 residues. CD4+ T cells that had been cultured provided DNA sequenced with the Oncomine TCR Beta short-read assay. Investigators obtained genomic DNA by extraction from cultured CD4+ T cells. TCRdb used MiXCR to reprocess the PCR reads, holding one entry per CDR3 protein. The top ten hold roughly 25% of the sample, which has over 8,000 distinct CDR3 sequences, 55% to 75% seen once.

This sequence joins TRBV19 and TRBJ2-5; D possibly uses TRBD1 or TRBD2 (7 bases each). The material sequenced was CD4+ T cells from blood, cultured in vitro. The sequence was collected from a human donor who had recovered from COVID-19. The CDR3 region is CASSSRGRGSQETQYF. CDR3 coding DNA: TGTGCCAGTAGTTCCAGGGGGAGGGGGAGCCAAGAGACCCAGTACTTC.